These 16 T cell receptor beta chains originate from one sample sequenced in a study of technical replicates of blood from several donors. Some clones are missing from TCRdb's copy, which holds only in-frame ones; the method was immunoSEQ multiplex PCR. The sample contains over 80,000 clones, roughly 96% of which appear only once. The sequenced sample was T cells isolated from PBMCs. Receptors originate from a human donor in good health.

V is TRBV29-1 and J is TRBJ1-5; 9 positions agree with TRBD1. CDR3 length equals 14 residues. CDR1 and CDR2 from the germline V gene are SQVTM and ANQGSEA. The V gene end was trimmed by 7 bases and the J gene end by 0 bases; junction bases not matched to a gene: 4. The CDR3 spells CSAGTGSSNQPQHF. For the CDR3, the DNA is TGCAGCGCAGGGACAGGGTCTAGCAATCAGCCCCAGCATTTT.

CDR3 amino acids: CASSQVGKDTQYF. The CDR3 region has the DNA TGCGCCAGCAGCCAAGTCGGGAAGGATACGCAGTATTTT. This chain links TRBV4-1 with TRBJ2-3; TRBD2 is a possible D gene (5 bases). The CDR3 totals 13 residues. The V end was cut by 1 base, the J end by 6 bases, with 8 bases between. Per germline, CDR1 MGHRA and CDR2 YSYEKL.

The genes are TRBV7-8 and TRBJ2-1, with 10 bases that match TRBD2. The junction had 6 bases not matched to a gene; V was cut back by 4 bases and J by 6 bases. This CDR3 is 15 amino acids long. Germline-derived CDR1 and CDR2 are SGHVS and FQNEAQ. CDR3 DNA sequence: TGTGCCAGCAGCTCCTCTAGCGGGGGCAGCAATGAGCAGTTCTTC. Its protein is CASSSSSGGSNEQFF.

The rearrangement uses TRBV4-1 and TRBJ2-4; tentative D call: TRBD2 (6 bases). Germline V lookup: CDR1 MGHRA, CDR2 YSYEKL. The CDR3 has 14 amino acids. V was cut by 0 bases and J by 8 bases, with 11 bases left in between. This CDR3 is CASSQDYGGDIQYF. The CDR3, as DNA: TGCGCCAGCAGCCAAGATTACGGAGGGGACATTCAGTACTTC.

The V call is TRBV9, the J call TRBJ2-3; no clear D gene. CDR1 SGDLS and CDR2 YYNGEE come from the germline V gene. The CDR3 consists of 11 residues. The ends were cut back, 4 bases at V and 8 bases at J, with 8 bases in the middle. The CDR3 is CASSPGRTQYF. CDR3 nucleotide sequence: TGTGCCAGCAGCCCCGGTCGTACGCAGTATTTT.

In DNA, the CDR3 is TGTGCCAGCAGCCCCTATGTAGAAACAGATACGCAGTATTTT. The encoded protein is CASSPYVETDTQYF. V is TRBV7-8 and J is TRBJ2-3; D is unclear. Deletions cut 5 bases from V and 3 bases from J, with 12 bases between. The CDR3 length is 14 residues. Germline lookup yields CDR1 SGHVS and CDR2 FQNEAQ.

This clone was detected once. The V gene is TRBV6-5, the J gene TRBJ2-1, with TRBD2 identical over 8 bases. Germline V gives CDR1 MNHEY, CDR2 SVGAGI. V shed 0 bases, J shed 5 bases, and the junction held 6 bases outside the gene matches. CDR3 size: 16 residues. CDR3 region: CASSYSGLAGNNEQFF. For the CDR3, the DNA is TGTGCCAGCAGTTACTCAGGTCTAGCGGGTAACAATGAGCAGTTCTTC.

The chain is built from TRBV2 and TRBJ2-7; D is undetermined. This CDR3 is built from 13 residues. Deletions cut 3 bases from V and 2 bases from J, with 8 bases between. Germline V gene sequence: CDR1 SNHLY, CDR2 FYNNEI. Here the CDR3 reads CASSDGETYEQYF. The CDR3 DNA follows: TGTGCCAGCAGTGACGGTGAAACCTACGAGCAGTACTTC.

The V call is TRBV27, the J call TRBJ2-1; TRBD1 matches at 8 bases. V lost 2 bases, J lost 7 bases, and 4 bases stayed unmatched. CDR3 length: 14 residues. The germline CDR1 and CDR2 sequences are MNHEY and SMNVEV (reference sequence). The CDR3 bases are TGTGCCAGCAGTTTACTTGGACAGGGAAATGAGCAGTTCTTC. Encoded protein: CASSLLGQGNEQFF.

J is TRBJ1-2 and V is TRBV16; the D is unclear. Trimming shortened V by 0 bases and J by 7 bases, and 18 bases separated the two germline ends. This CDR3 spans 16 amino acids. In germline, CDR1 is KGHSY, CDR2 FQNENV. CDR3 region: CASSQSQLFSVGGYTF. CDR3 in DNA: TGTGCCAGCAGCCAATCACAGCTATTTTCTGTGGGTGGCTACACCTTC.

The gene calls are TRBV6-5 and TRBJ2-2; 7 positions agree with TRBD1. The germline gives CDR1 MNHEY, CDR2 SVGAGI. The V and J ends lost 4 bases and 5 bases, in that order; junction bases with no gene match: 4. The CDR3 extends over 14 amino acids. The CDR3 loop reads CASSSQGETGELFF. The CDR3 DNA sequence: TGTGCCAGCAGTTCCCAGGGGGAAACCGGGGAGCTGTTTTTT.

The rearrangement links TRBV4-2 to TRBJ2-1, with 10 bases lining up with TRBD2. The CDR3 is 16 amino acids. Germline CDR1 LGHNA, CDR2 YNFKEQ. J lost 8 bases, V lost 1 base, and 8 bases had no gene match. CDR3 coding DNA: TGTGCCAGCAGCCAAGCCGAGCGGGAGGGAGGGGATGAGCAGTTCTTC. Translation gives CASSQAEREGGDEQFF.

CDR3 loop: CASSYHADSGNTIYF. DNA of the CDR3: TGTGCCAGCAGTTACCACGCAGACTCTGGAAACACCATATATTTT. V gene TRBV6-6 combines with J gene TRBJ1-3; D is ambiguous. The CDR3 extends over 15 amino acids. Germline-derived CDR1 and CDR2 are MNHNY and SVGAGI (reference sequence). Trimming shortened V by 2 bases and J by 0 bases, and 8 bases separated the two germline ends.

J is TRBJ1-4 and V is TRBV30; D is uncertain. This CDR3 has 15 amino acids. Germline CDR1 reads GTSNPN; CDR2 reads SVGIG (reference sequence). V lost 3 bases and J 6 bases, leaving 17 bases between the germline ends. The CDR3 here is CAWSELEGRDEKLFF. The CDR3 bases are TGTGCCTGGAGCGAATTAGAAGGGAGGGATGAAAAACTGTTTTTT.

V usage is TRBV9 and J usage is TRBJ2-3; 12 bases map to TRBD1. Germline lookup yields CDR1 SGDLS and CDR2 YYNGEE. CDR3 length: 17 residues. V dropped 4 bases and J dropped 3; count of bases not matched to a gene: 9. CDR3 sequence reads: CASSSWGGQGATDTQYF. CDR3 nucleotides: TGTGCCAGCAGCTCCTGGGGGGGACAGGGGGCGACAGATACGCAGTATTTT.

The CDR3 nucleotides read TGTGCCAGCAGCCCCCGGGACATGAACACTGAAGCTTTCTTT. Translation: CASSPRDMNTEAFF. The chain uses TRBV7-6 and TRBJ1-1; TRBD1 is a possible D gene (6 bases). The CDR3 totals 14 residues. Germline values: CDR1 SGHVS, CDR2 FNYEAQ. Trimming took 5 bases from V and 0 from J, leaving 10 bases between them. The variable domain in full, with the rest retrieved from reference TRBV7-6 and TRBJ1-1, is GAGVSQSPRYKVTKRGQDVALRCDPISGHVSLYWYRQALGQGPEFLTYFNYEAQQDKSGLPNDRFSAERPEGSISTLTIQRTEQRDSAMYRCASSPRDMNTEAFFGQGTRLTVV.